Sequencing of this T cell receptor (beta chain) was carried out in a study of post-analysis software for immune sequencing data. Broader study findings: Patients had higher frequencies than controls of about 5 TRBV segments, including TRBV5-6, TRBV5-1 and TRBV20-1.

Prepared TCR beta cDNA libraries contained unique molecular identifiers. TCRdb reprocessed the PCR reads via MiXCR and lists one record per CDR3 protein. Found here are approximately 630,000 distinct CDR3 sequences, approximately 60% of them singletons; the top ten hold over 9%. On this clonotype: No antigen is known for it. Germline is not matched at one junction end, which may reflect a read error.

From germline, CDR1 is SNHLY and CDR2 FYNNEI. This CDR3 spans 13 amino acids. The rearrangement uses TRBV2 and TRBJ1-1; no clear D. Input material: blood. This clonotype was obtained from a girl aged 2-10 years with multiple sclerosis. CDR3 sequence: CASRIGPNTGAFF. CDR3 sequence (DNA): TGTGCCAGCAGGATAGGCCCAAACACTGGAGCTTTCTTT. Full variable domain (remainder filled in from reference TRBV2 and TRBJ1-1): EPEVTQTPSHQVTQMGQEVILRCVPISNHLYFYWYRQILGQKVEFLVSFYNNEISEKSEIFDDQFSVERPDGSNFTLKIRSTKLEDSAMYFCASRIGPNTGAFFGQGTRLTVV.